This TCR beta chain was identified in a study of cytomegalovirus exposure and HLA in healthy donors. On the study more broadly: In terms of ancestry, the Caucasian-associated cluster contained roughly 81% of the roughly 400 genotyped donors.

The sample holds one count of this clone. V was trimmed by 6 bases and J by 7 bases, leaving 19 bases between them. Germline lookup yields CDR1 LNHDA and CDR2 SQIVND (reference sequence). This CDR3 spans 14 amino acids. Amplification used 60 Vbeta primers and 13 Jbeta primers. Assay used: immunoSEQ multiplex PCR; TCRdb lists only in-frame clones, some missing. Among 90,000 to 100,000 clones, approximately 80% were seen once, and the ten largest hold approximately 4.4%. This TCR was sampled from a woman in her forties in good health and CMV-seronegative. The rearrangement uses TRBV19 and TRBJ2-7; weak D call: TRBD2 (5 bases). Sequencing was performed on PBMCs. Here the CDR3 reads CASSPKVRSGEQYF. CDR3 nucleotide sequence: TGTGCCAGTAGCCCAAAGGTCCGTTCGGGGGAGCAGTACTTC.